Below are 25 T cell receptor beta chains sequenced from a single sample in a study of blood T cell repertoires in COVID-19. Assay: immunoSEQ multiplex PCR; the TCRdb copy retains only in-frame clones and omits some. The table shows hundreds of thousands of clones, with roughly 90% occurring only once. The sample was peripheral blood. These receptors originate from a woman aged 25 to 45 with active or convalescent COVID-19.

The chain links TRBV19 to TRBJ2-7; 8 bases are a match to TRBD1. This CDR3 has 13 amino acids. CDR1 and CDR2 from the germline V gene are LNHDA and SQIVND (reference sequence). Losses at the gene ends were 4 bases for V and 5 bases for J; bases not matched to a gene: 4. CDR3 DNA: TGTGCCAGTAGTACAGGGGGCCGGAACGAGCAGTACTTC. Residues: CASSTGGRNEQYF.

This clone was found once. The V and J genes are TRBV5-1 and TRBJ1-4; D remains unclear. The V end was cut by 4 bases, the J end by 1 base, with 8 bases between. Germline V gene lookup returns CDR1 SGHRS and CDR2 YFSETQ. This CDR3 comprises 14 residues. CDR3 in DNA: TGCGCCAGCAGCGAGGGTGGAACTAATGAAAAACTGTTTTTT. Its protein product is CASSEGGTNEKLFF.

This chain links TRBV7-9 with TRBJ2-3; D is uncertain. The CDR3 loop spans 12 amino acids. V lost 5 bases and J lost 3, with 6 bases in between. Germline values: CDR1 SEHNR, CDR2 FQNEAQ (reference sequence). In DNA form, the CDR3 reads TGTGCCAGCAGCCTCCAGACAGATACGCAGTATTTT. The encoded protein is CASSLQTDTQYF.

The chain carries TRBV5-1 and TRBJ2-3; 7 bases fit TRBD2. Germline CDR1 and CDR2: SGHRS and YFSETQ. CDR3 length: 15 amino acids. Unmatched junction bases numbered 6, after V lost 0 bases and J lost 5 bases. DNA of the CDR3: TGCGCCAGCAGCTTGGAGGTAGCGGGCATAGATACGCAGTATTTT. Encoded protein: CASSLEVAGIDTQYF.

The J gene is TRBJ2-3, the V gene TRBV12-3 or TRBV12-4; D is unresolved. V was pared by 2 bases and J by 5 bases, with 5 bases between. The CDR3 is 12 residues long. The CDR3 reads CASSLLLDTQYF. CDR3 DNA: TGTGCCAGCAGTTTACTTTTAGATACGCAGTATTTT.

This clone has just a few counts. J is TRBJ1-1 and V is TRBV7-9; D might be TRBD1 (5 bases). Germline CDR1 is SEHNR and CDR2 is FQNEAQ (reference sequence). The V and J ends lost 1 base and 2 bases respectively, with 14 bases between them. The CDR3 spans 16 residues. CDR3: CASSLVGGTENTEAFF. In nucleotides, the CDR3 is TGTGCCAGCAGCTTAGTAGGCGGGACTGAAAACACTGAAGCTTTCTTT. The variable domain in full, with the rest retrieved from reference TRBV7-9 and TRBJ1-1, is DTGVSQNPRHKITKRGQNVTFRCDPISEHNRLYWYRQTLGQGPEFLTYFQNEAQLEKSRLLSDRFSAERPKGSFSTLEIQRTEQGDSAMYLCASSLVGGTENTEAFFGQGTRLTVV.

The genes are TRBV7-9 and TRBJ2-3; 8 nucleotides agree with TRBD2. V lost 5 bases to trimming and J lost 5 bases; unmatched junction nucleotides: 9. The germline gives CDR1 SEHNR, CDR2 FQNEAQ (reference sequence). The CDR3 loop spans 15 amino acids. As DNA, the CDR3 is TGTGCCAGCAGCCCCCCGGGAGGGGTTGGAGATACGCAGTATTTT. As protein: CASSPPGGVGDTQYF.

This chain joins TRBV2 and TRBJ2-1; 10 bases align to TRBD1. V was clipped by 1 base and J by 8 bases; unmatched bases: 2. Germline V lookup: CDR1 SNHLY, CDR2 FYNNEI. This CDR3 is 14 amino acids long. CDR3 residues: CASSEGQGADEQFF. The DNA of the CDR3 is TGTGCCAGCAGTGAAGGACAGGGGGCGGATGAGCAGTTCTTC.

For the CDR3, the DNA is TGTGCCAGCAGTCCGTCCGGGACTAGCGGGAGGGCTGATACGCAGTATTTT. Its translation: CASSPSGTSGRADTQYF. The rearrangement joins TRBV6-6 to TRBJ2-3; 16 bases align to TRBD2. J lost 6 bases, V lost 5 bases, and 8 bases had no gene match. The length of the CDR3 is 17 residues. CDR1 MNHNY and CDR2 SVGAGI come from the germline V gene (reference sequence).

This clone was seen just once. The V call is TRBV5-1, the J call TRBJ2-1; no firm D call. V lost 4 bases and J lost 5, with 22 bases in between. The germline CDR1 and CDR2 sequences are SGHRS and YFSETQ. The CDR3 consists of 17 residues. The CDR3 sequence is CASSPATGLGLNNEQFF. DNA of the CDR3: TGCGCCAGCAGCCCCGCGACGGGTTTAGGTCTCAACAATGAGCAGTTCTTC.

This clone was counted a single time. The chain recombines TRBV3-1 (or the pseudogene TRBV3-2) with TRBJ2-2; 9 positions match TRBD2. Trimming took 4 bases from V and 4 from J; bases not matched to a gene: 7. The CDR3 extends over 16 amino acids. The germline gives CDR1 LGHDT, CDR2 YNNKEL (reference sequence). The CDR3 reads CASSPGLAEGTGELFF. The DNA of the CDR3 is TGTGCCAGCAGCCCGGGACTAGCTGAAGGCACCGGGGAGCTGTTTTTT.

This chain joins TRBV9 and TRBJ2-3; possible D gene TRBD2, 6 bases. This CDR3 region has 15 residues. Trimming cost V 1 base and J 0 bases, with 9 bases left between them. CDR1 and CDR2 from the germline V gene are SGDLS and YYNGEE. The CDR3 protein is CASSVRRGSTDTQYF. In nucleotides, the CDR3 is TGTGCCAGCAGCGTAAGGCGGGGAAGCACAGATACGCAGTATTTT.

V gene TRBV19 combines with J gene TRBJ1-3, with 8 bases that match TRBD1. The CDR3 consists of 15 residues. The germline V gene encodes CDR1 LNHDA and CDR2 SQIVND (reference sequence). V gave up 3 bases and J gave up 3 bases; unmatched junction bases: 4. This chain's CDR3 is CASSIQGAFGNTIYF. The CDR3 nucleotides are TGTGCCAGTAGTATCCAGGGGGCATTTGGAAACACCATATATTTT. The complete variable domain, with remaining parts taken from reference TRBV19 and TRBJ1-3, reads DGGITQSPKYLFRKEGQNVTLSCEQNLNHDAMYWYRQDPGQGLRLIYYSQIVNDFQKGDIAEGYSVSREKKESFPLTVTSAQKNPTAFYLCASSIQGAFGNTIYFGEGSWLTVV.

Here the CDR3 reads CAFGGTGELFF. DNA for the CDR3: TGTGCCTTTGGGGGGACCGGGGAGCTGTTTTTT. This rearrangement joins TRBV30 to TRBJ2-2, with a possible D match to TRBD2 (6 bases). The germline CDR1 and CDR2 sequences are GTSNPN and SVGIG (reference sequence). Between the trimmed V and J ends, which lost 7 bases and 5 bases, there was a span of 8 bases. CDR3 length: 11 amino acids.

V usage is TRBV20-1 and J usage is TRBJ2-7; 9 bases are a match to TRBD1. V lost 3 bases, J lost 0 bases, and 6 bases stayed unmatched. The germline gives CDR1 DFQATT, CDR2 SNEGSKA (reference sequence). The CDR3 runs to 15 residues. The CDR3 DNA sequence: TGCAGTGCTAGTGTCGGGACAGGGATCTCCTACGAGCAGTACTTC. Its protein product is CSASVGTGISYEQYF.

V gene TRBV4-1 combines with J gene TRBJ2-7; 11 bases are a match to TRBD2. V shed 5 bases and J 2 bases; nucleotides not matched to a gene: 2. Germline-derived CDR1 and CDR2 are MGHRA and YSYEKL. The length of the CDR3 is 14 residues. In DNA form, the CDR3 reads TGCGCCAGCAGCAGTAGCGGGAGGGCCTACGAGCAGTACTTC. This encodes CASSSSGRAYEQYF.

The chain is built from TRBV6-5 and TRBJ2-3; 10 nucleotides match TRBD2. V lost 4 bases and J lost 4; bases outside the gene matches: 8. The CDR3 is 16 amino acids. The germline gives CDR1 MNHEY, CDR2 SVGAGI. Here the CDR3 DNA reads TGTGCCAGCAGTTCAGCGGGAGGGCCTATCCCAGATACGCAGTATTTT. Its protein product is CASSSAGGPIPDTQYF.

This rearrangement joins TRBV5-8 to TRBJ1-1; 7 bases match TRBD1. The CDR3 consists of 14 residues. Germline assignment: CDR1 SGHTS and CDR2 YDEGEE. V gave up 2 bases and J gave up 4 bases; unmatched junction bases: 5. The CDR3 coding sequence is TGTGCCAGCAGCTTACCGGGACAGTCCACTGAAGCTTTCTTT. Translating gives CASSLPGQSTEAFF.

V is TRBV27 and J is TRBJ1-5, with 8 bases lining up with TRBD1. The CDR3 runs 14 residues. The germline V gene has CDR1 MNHEY and CDR2 SMNVEV (reference sequence). With 10 bases clipped from V and 4 bases from J, the junction kept 9 bases outside the gene matches. CDR3 in amino acids: CAISSTGANQPQHF. Here the CDR3 DNA reads TGTGCCATCTCCTCGACAGGGGCAAATCAGCCCCAGCATTTT.

CDR3 coding DNA: TGCGCCAGCAGCCAAGACGCTCCGGGACAGGGAACTGGCTACACCTTC. This sequence encodes CASSQDAPGQGTGYTF. V usage is TRBV4-1 and J usage is TRBJ1-2; 9 bases map to TRBD1. Germline V gives CDR1 MGHRA, CDR2 YSYEKL. The CDR3 extends over 16 amino acids. With 0 bases clipped from V and 7 bases from J, the junction kept 9 bases outside the gene matches.

The chain is built from TRBV10-3 and TRBJ2-5; no firm D call. The CDR3 has 11 residues. V dropped 2 bases and J dropped 5 bases, with 3 bases sitting between them. Germline V gene lookup returns CDR1 ENHRY and CDR2 SYGVKD. For the CDR3, the DNA is TGTGCCATCAGTGAGACTGAGACCCAGTACTTC. Encoded protein: CAISETETQYF.

In this sample, this clone turned up once. The V and J genes are TRBV28 and TRBJ2-1; 10 bases fit TRBD2. This CDR3 is 12 amino acids long. Losses at the gene ends were 9 bases for V and 6 bases for J; bases not matched to a gene: 2. CDR1 MDHEN and CDR2 SYDVKM come from the germline V gene. The CDR3 loop reads CASSGGSNEQFF. The DNA of the CDR3 is TGTGCCAGTAGCGGGGGGAGCAATGAGCAGTTCTTC.

This clone was seen a handful of times. The V gene is TRBV5-8, the J gene TRBJ1-5, with 7 nucleotides matching TRBD1. Germline V gene sequence: CDR1 SGHTS, CDR2 YDEGEE. V shed 4 bases and J 0 bases; nucleotides not matched to a gene: 7. The CDR3 loop spans 16 amino acids. The DNA of the CDR3 is TGTGCCAGCAGCCTCATACAGGGGATTAGCAATCAGCCCCAGCATTTT. Its translation: CASSLIQGISNQPQHF.

The table lists this clone with a count of one. Other DNA sequences in this sample translate to the same CDR3. This chain uses TRBV6-1 with TRBJ1-2, with 10 bases identical to TRBD1. The CDR3 is 15 residues long. V trimming: 1 base; J trimming: 3 bases; junction bases outside the gene matches: 2. CDR1 MNHNS and CDR2 SASEGT come from the germline V gene. This CDR3 reads CASSEGQGAYYGYTF. The CDR3 DNA sequence: TGTGCCAGCAGTGAAGGACAGGGGGCGTACTATGGCTACACCTTC.

The rearrangement joins TRBV2 to TRBJ2-1; 12 nucleotides line up with TRBD2. Germline CDR1 and CDR2: SNHLY and FYNNEI. Trimming cost V 7 bases and J 1 base; bases outside gene matches: 2. There are 15 residues in the CDR3. CDR3 DNA: TGTGCCAGCAAGGGACTAGCGGGTTCCTACAATGAGCAGTTCTTC. Protein product: CASKGLAGSYNEQFF.